The rows below give T cell receptor beta chains drawn from one sample of a study of T cell responses to AZD1222 COVID-19 vaccine. This table comes from immunoSEQ multiplex PCR, and its TCRdb copy is limited to in-frame clones, with some not included. Of 130,000 or so clones in the sample, about 93% were seen once. This specimen was peripheral blood, taken on day 0 of AZD1222 vaccination. The receptors shown here come from an adult in good health. The conserved cysteine and the conserved F or W are not part of the CDR3 here.

v_gene,j_gene,CDR3aa
TRBV28,TRBJ1-6,ASSNEVLNSPLH
TRBV2,TRBJ1-6,ASSLGQANSPLH
TRBV9,TRBJ2-1,ASSGAGTRNNEQF
TRBV30,TRBJ2-1,AWRRTSGGARDNEQF
TRBV2,TRBJ1-2,ASIPEGAGGYT
TRBV3-1/TRBV3-2,TRBJ2-7,ASSPPAGVYSYEQY
TRBV4-2,TRBJ1-1,ASSSRDRGMNTEAF
TRBV5-1,TRBJ1-2,ASSPGGRSYGYT
TRBV6-5,TRBJ1-2,ATLTADGYT
TRBV11-3,TRBJ2-1,ASSPRGTSGSSPDEQF
TRBV5-1,TRBJ1-6,ASSTPGTDYSPLH
TRBV28,TRBJ1-3,ASIEGTAGNTIY
TRBV4-1,TRBJ1-5,ASSQEGGGNQPQH
TRBV29-1,TRBJ2-3,SVAGQITDTQY
TRBV18,TRBJ1-3,ASSPRTDSSGNTIY
TRBV18,TRBJ2-7,ASSPPNSDEQY
TRBV28,TRBJ1-2,ASTPQIPNYGYT
TRBV23-1,TRBJ1-6,ASSQSIDRESPLH
TRBV7-7,TRBJ2-7,ASNPKGASGGVYEQY
TRBV19,TRBJ2-7,ASSRNGPMH
TRBV7-8,TRBJ1-4,ASSHPPWAPEKLF
TRBV6-5,TRBJ2-1,ASSPEEWNEQF
TRBV7-9,TRBJ2-7,ASSGPRDAGYEQY
TRBV2,TRBJ2-4,ASSARQGTQDIAKNIQY
TRBV27,TRBJ2-2,ASSLLGLSANTGELF
TRBV6-5,TRBJ1-2,ASSYSFLFNYGYT
TRBV2,TRBJ1-6,ASSVAGGEAPLH
TRBV28,TRBJ2-4,ASSRWGYIQY
TRBV24-1,TRBJ2-1,ATSTTLAGGPYNEQF
TRBV12-5,TRBJ1-3,ASGSTVGTGLVYSGNTIY
TRBV27,TRBJ2-6,ASSAGSLPGANVLT
TRBV27,TRBJ2-2,ASSFSGLSGELF
TRBV20-1,TRBJ2-7,SASASGKPYEQY
TRBV5-1,TRBJ1-1,ASSWQGGDLGTEAF
TRBV18,TRBJ2-2,ASSPKANTGELF
TRBV6-5,TRBJ1-2,ASKGNYGYT
TRBV5-4,TRBJ1-1,ASSLEGTSYTEAF
TRBV2,TRBJ1-1,ASSLQREAF
TRBV5-4,TRBJ1-2,ASSLLGADYGYT
TRBV19,TRBJ1-1,ASSIWSGNTEAF
TRBV11-3,TRBJ1-5,ASSLVTPPQH
TRBV11-3,TRBJ2-7,ASSWGPEREQY
TRBV9,TRBJ1-6,ASSTGTGGSFNSPLH
TRBV30,TRBJ1-3,AGDPGQGALSSGNTIY
TRBV9,TRBJ2-7,ASSVDGQGDEQY
TRBV27,TRBJ2-7,ASSLSTLTGNPSYEQY
TRBV7-2,TRBJ2-7,ASSLGTGSYEQY